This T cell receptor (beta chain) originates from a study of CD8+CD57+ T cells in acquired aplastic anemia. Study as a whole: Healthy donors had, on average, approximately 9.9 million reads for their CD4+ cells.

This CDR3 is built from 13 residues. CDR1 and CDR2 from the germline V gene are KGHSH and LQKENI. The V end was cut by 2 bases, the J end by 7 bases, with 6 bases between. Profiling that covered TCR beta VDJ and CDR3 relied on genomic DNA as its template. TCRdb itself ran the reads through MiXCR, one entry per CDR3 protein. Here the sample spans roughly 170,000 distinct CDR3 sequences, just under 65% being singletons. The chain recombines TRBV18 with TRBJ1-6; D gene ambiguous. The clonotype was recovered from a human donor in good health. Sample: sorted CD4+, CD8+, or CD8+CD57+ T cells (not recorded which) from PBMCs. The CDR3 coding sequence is TGTGCCAGCTCACCAGCGTGGAATTCACCCCTCCACTTT. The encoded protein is CASSPAWNSPLHF.